This T cell receptor (beta chain) appears in the sequencing data of a study of neoadjuvant nivolumab and ipilimumab in lung cancer. At the level of the study: The combination arm added day-1 ipilimumab 1 mg/kg to nivolumab 3 mg/kg on days 1, 15, 29.

Of note for this clone: The target antigen is unknown.

Generated by immunoSEQ multiplex PCR, the TCRdb table keeps only in-frame clones and is missing some. The sample yields under 15,000 clones, nearly 70% seen once. Study observations and caveats: Resected-tumor TCR richness correlated positively with pretherapy blood richness.

The sample was peripheral blood, taken after neoadjuvant nivolumab, alone or with ipilimumab, at or shortly before surgery. This clonotype was obtained from an adult with non-small cell lung cancer.

CDR3 region: CASSFRDSAADTQYF. The CDR3 bases are TGTGCCAGCAGCTTCCGGGACTCGGCGGCAGATACGCAGTATTTT. This chain links TRBV9 with TRBJ2-3; D is possibly TRBD2 (6 bases). V lost 4 bases to trimming and J lost 4 bases, with 16 bases between them. CDR3 length equals 15 residues. Germline CDR1 is SGDLS and CDR2 is YYNGEE.